This TCR beta chain was identified in a study of T cells in tuberculosis. Study conclusions and caveats: Active tuberculosis TCR-alpha repertoires lay closer to GMM-specific TCRs than IGRA-negative controls, suggesting clonal expansion.

In the case of this clone: No antigen is known for it.

The germline CDR1 and CDR2 sequences are KGHSH and LQKENI. The CDR3 covers 15 residues. V gave up 2 bases and J gave up 7 bases, with 14 bases separating them. The data were produced by immunoSEQ multiplex PCR, yet TCRdb's version contains in-frame clones alone and is incomplete. The data contain about 7,700 clones, 95% of them singletons. Input material: PBMCs. This TCR derives from an adult with tuberculosis. The chain carries TRBV18 and TRBJ1-4, with D maybe TRBD1 (5 bases). The CDR3 DNA follows: TGTGCCAGCTCACCAGAGACAGTGGTCTTTGAAAAACTGTTTTTT. Translation gives CASSPETVVFEKLFF. Filled out from reference TRBV18 and TRBJ1-4, the complete variable domain reads NAGVMQNPRHLVRRRGQEARLRCSPMKGHSHVYWYRQLPEEGLKFMVYLQKENIIDESGMPKERFSAEFPKEGPSILRIQQVVRGDSAAYFCASSPETVVFEKLFFGSGTQLSVL.